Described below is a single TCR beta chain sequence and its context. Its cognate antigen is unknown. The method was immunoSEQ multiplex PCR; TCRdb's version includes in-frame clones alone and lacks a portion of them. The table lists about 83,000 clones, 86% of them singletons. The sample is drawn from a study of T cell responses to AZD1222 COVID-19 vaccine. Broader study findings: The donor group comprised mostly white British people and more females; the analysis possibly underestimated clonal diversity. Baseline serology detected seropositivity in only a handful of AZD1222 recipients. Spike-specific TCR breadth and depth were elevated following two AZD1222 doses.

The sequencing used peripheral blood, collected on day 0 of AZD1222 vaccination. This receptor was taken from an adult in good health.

The CDR3 is CASSSAGDPYNEQFF. The CDR3 nucleotides are TGTGCCAGCAGCTCAGCGGGAGACCCCTACAATGAGCAGTTCTTC. The chain joins TRBV28 to TRBJ2-1, with TRBD2 matching over 8 bases. This CDR3 contains 15 residues. Unmatched junction bases numbered 6, after V lost 6 bases and J lost 2 bases. In germline, CDR1 is MDHEN, CDR2 SYDVKM.